This note documents a single TCR beta chain sequence. Its matching antigen is unknown. The length of the CDR3 is 16 residues. CDR1 LGHNA and CDR2 YNFKEQ come from the germline V gene. Losses at the gene ends were 3 bases for V and 8 bases for J; bases not matched to a gene: 9. The record originates from a study of human T cells and chemical hapten exposure. Study summary: Reading of the patch tests, which applied 0.01% DPC to the upper back, occurred at 6 days. Study outcomes and limitations: Donors' alopecia may make their immune response differ from healthy people's.

TCRdb reprocessed the RACE reads with MiXCR, giving one entry per CDR3 protein. The sample consists of more than 150,000 distinct CDR3 sequences, roughly 15% of them appearing once. Specified time point: patch test 1, 2 weeks after DPC sensitization. Treatment reported: therapeutic diphenylcyclopropenone sensitization with weekly scalp DPC. The specimen comprised whole blood, sampled in connection with sensitization to the hapten diphenylcyclopropenone (DPC). This chain links TRBV4-2 with TRBJ2-1; 11 nucleotides align to TRBD2. The sequence was collected from a woman aged 30 to 39 with alopecia areata. Some clones in this sample may be carry-over from other donors' samples. The CDR3 region has the DNA TGTGCCAGCAGCCAGCTACTAGCGGGAGATCAGCATGAGCAGTTCTTC. It is translated as CASSQLLAGDQHEQFF.